One and the same sample provided the 5 T cell receptor beta chains below, sequenced in a study of shared clonotypes between healthy human individuals. Using immunoSEQ multiplex PCR, the repertoire was profiled, and TCRdb retains in-frame clones only, with some absent. The top ten clones hold around 0.32% of a sample with approximately 400,000 clones, roughly 96% of them seen once. Sequencing was done on a sample of memory CD8+ T cells sorted from blood. Subset defined: CD45RO+ cells pooled with CCR7-negative TemRA cells. These receptors originate from a man aged 25 to 40 in good health.

The rearrangement links TRBV10-3 to TRBJ2-3, with 9 positions matching TRBD1. CDR3 size: 14 residues. V lost 6 bases to trimming and J lost 0 bases; unmatched junction nucleotides: 1. The V gene's germline CDR1 is ENHRY and CDR2 SYGVKD. As DNA, the CDR3 is TGTGCCATCAGACAGGGGGCTAGCACAGATACGCAGTATTTT. Its translation: CAIRQGASTDTQYF.

The V call is TRBV2, the J call TRBJ2-3; 12 nucleotides line up with TRBD2. The CDR3 covers 17 residues. Germline loops: CDR1 SNHLY, CDR2 FYNNEI. V trimming: 2 bases; J trimming: 5 bases; junction bases outside the gene matches: 8. CDR3 amino acids: CASSERRGLAGGDTQYF. As DNA, the CDR3 is TGTGCCAGCAGTGAACGGCGGGGACTAGCGGGTGGAGATACGCAGTATTTT.

This sequence joins TRBV10-2 and TRBJ2-3; 11 bases are a match to TRBD2. Germline V gene lookup returns CDR1 WSHSY and CDR2 SAAADI. V lost 7 bases, J lost 4 bases, and 10 bases stayed unmatched. The CDR3 spans 16 residues. The CDR3 bases are TGCGCCAGCATTTCGAGCCTAGCGGGAGGTGCAGATACGCAGTATTTT. This translates into CASISSLAGGADTQYF.

The chain is built from TRBV5-1 and TRBJ2-1, with a weak D call TRBD2 (6 bases). CDR1 is SGHRS and CDR2 is YFSETQ in the germline V gene. V dropped 9 bases and J dropped 5 bases, with 15 bases sitting between them. The CDR3 has 13 amino acids. CDR3 in DNA: TGCGCCACCTCGTCCGCGGGACACAATGAGCAGTTCTTC. The encoded protein is CATSSAGHNEQFF.

The rearrangement uses TRBV10-3 and TRBJ2-3; 10 nucleotides align to TRBD2. V lost 2 bases to trimming and J lost 1 base; unmatched junction nucleotides: 0. This CDR3 comprises 15 residues. Looked up from germline, CDR1 is ENHRY and CDR2 is SYGVKD. The CDR3 DNA follows: TGTGCCATCAGTGAGGGGACTAGCGGCACAGATACGCAGTATTTT. It is translated as CAISEGTSGTDTQYF.